A single T cell receptor (beta chain) is shown here with its context. Clones were sequenced by immunoSEQ multiplex PCR, and TCRdb holds only the in-frame ones, with some missing. The table shows about 47,000 clones, with 79% occurring only once. The germline V gene encodes CDR1 MDHEN and CDR2 SYDVKM. The CDR3 spans 16 residues. J was trimmed by 4 bases and V by 2 bases; bases with no gene match: 8. The source of the sample is a study of T cells in tumors after PD-1 blockade. The wider study: Each patient got pembrolizumab 200 mg every 3 weeks or cemiplimab 350 mg every 2 weeks.

The sample was PBMCs, taken before anti-PD-1 treatment. The rearrangement links TRBV28 to TRBJ1-3, with 7 bases identical to TRBD1. This receptor was obtained from a human donor with basal cell carcinoma. CDR3 sequence reads: CASSLRDRVQGNTIYF. In DNA form, the CDR3 reads TGTGCCAGCAGTTTACGGGACAGAGTGCAGGGAAACACCATATATTTT.